A selection of T cell receptor beta chains follows, all from one sample in a study of siplizumab effects on memory and regulatory T cells. Generated by immunoSEQ multiplex PCR, the TCRdb table keeps only in-frame clones and is missing some. The sample includes about 100,000 clones, around 90% of them seen just once. Material: non-Treg CD4+ T cells sorted from blood. The receptor source for this set is a human donor in good health. Both conserved end residues are part of each CDR3.

CDR3	V	J
CASRPTSSKETQYF	TRBV28	TRBJ2-5
CASSDIGNTIYF	TRBV6-1	TRBJ1-3
CASSLTQQRWREQYF	TRBV5-5	TRBJ2-7
CASSMGRRSGELFF	TRBV19	TRBJ2-2
CASSLGDGILEQYF	TRBV7-6	TRBJ2-7
CASSHHPDRLGEVPEAFF	TRBV4-1	TRBJ1-1
CASSPVPTGVSYEQYF	TRBV28	TRBJ2-7
CASSQARPDTQYF	TRBV4-3	TRBJ2-3
CASSLAGQAYNQPQHF	TRBV7-9	TRBJ1-5
CASSSPPGGASTEAFF	TRBV7-9	TRBJ1-1
CSGTGYTF	TRBV20-1	TRBJ1-2
CASSIRGFAGNTIYF	TRBV19	TRBJ1-3
CASSAASLSSYEQYF	TRBV2	TRBJ2-7
CASSPTDRANSGNTIYF	TRBV19	TRBJ1-3
CASSTPVTSGNNEQFF	TRBV6-6	TRBJ2-1
CAISELYEQYF	TRBV10-3	TRBJ2-7
CASSEGAFQETQYF	TRBV5-1	TRBJ2-5
CASSLTGANVLTF	TRBV19	TRBJ2-6
CAISERRTSGSNEQYF	TRBV10-3	TRBJ2-5
CASSEVGLSNQPQHF	TRBV6-1	TRBJ1-5
CASSATGETQYF	TRBV5-1	TRBJ2-5
CASSDTREAKNIQYF	TRBV6-4	TRBJ2-4
CASSQQRSGYTF	TRBV10-2	TRBJ1-2
CASRLSGRGGGNEQFF	TRBV5-6	TRBJ2-1
CASSPRQRSNTGELFF	TRBV11-1	TRBJ2-2
CASRMTNSYEQYF	TRBV7-9	TRBJ2-7
CASSVDPHSYNEQFF	TRBV5-1	TRBJ2-1
CASSLPGRFEAFF	TRBV28	TRBJ1-1
CASSPQELAGNEQFF	TRBV4-3	TRBJ2-1
CASSLGLSGRGATDTQYF	TRBV7-7	TRBJ2-3
CAPEETQYF	TRBV27	TRBJ2-5
CASSTGVSRTYGYTF	TRBV19	TRBJ1-2